This is a list of T cell receptor beta chains from one sample in a study of patients and donors after allogeneic stem cell transplantation. TCRdb reprocessed the RT-PCR reads via MiXCR and lists one record per CDR3 protein. The sample carries 30,000 or so distinct CDR3 sequences, approximately 6.2% recorded once. The sequenced sample consisted of blood, either unsorted or a sorted T cell fraction (not recorded which). Receptors were obtained from a human donor who was either an allogeneic HSCT recipient or a stem cell or donor lymphocyte infusion donor (not recorded which). It is not recorded whose cells these are; they may come from a transplant donor. The CDR3 runs from the conserved cysteine through the conserved F or W. Fields, in order: clone size, D gene, J gene, V gene, CDR3 protein, CDR3 DNA. A D gene is named only where the DNA matches it firmly. Clone size is stated in some rows and not others, as once, few, many or a class when expanded.

size: many; D: NA; J: TRBJ1-1; V: TRBV12-3/TRBV12-4; CDR3: CASSTGIEAFF; DNA: TGTGCCAGCAGTACCGGAATTGAAGCTTTCTTT
size: NA; D: TRBD2; J: TRBJ2-1; V: TRBV20-1; CDR3: CSARPIAGVGNEQFF; DNA: TGCAGTGCTAGACCGATAGCGGGAGTTGGGAATGAGCAGTTCTTC
size: many; D: TRBD2; J: TRBJ2-1; V: TRBV29-1; CDR3: CSVEERPGGLAGGPSYNEQFF; DNA: TGCAGCGTTGAAGAGAGGCCCGGGGGACTAGCGGGAGGGCCCTCCTACAATGAGCAGTTCTTC
size: NA; D: NA; J: TRBJ1-1; V: TRBV19; CDR3: CASSILGTPNTEAFF; DNA: TGTGCCAGTAGTATATTGGGGACACCGAACACTGAAGCTTTCTTT
size: few; D: NA; J: TRBJ1-1; V: TRBV7-9; CDR3: CASSFGQLNTEAFF; DNA: TGTGCCAGCAGCTTCGGACAGCTGAACACTGAAGCTTTCTTT
size: NA; D: NA; J: TRBJ2-2; V: TRBV28; CDR3: CASSGFQGRSHVELFF; DNA: TGTGCCAGCAGTGGGTTTCAGGGCCGCTCACACGTGGAGCTGTTTTTT
size: few; D: TRBD2; J: TRBJ2-1; V: TRBV3-1; CDR3: CASRPDSSSGRTSYNEQFF; DNA: TGTGCCAGCAGACCCGACTCCTCTAGCGGGAGAACCTCCTACAATGAGCAGTTCTTC
size: NA; D: TRBD1; J: TRBJ2-7; V: TRBV6-2/TRBV6-3; CDR3: CASSYPDRGLSYEQYF; DNA: TGTGCCAGCAGTTACCCCGACAGGGGTCTCTCCTACGAGCAGTACTTC
size: many; D: NA; J: TRBJ2-2; V: TRBV6-2/TRBV6-3; CDR3: CASSYGPRGALGTGELFF; DNA: TGTGCCAGCAGTTACGGACCGAGGGGGGCCCTGGGGACCGGGGAGCTGTTTTTT
size: medium-sized; D: NA; J: TRBJ2-5; V: TRBV7-9; CDR3: CASSLPLEETQYF; DNA: TGTGCCAGCAGCTTGCCCCTGGAAGAGACCCAGTACTTC
size: few; D: TRBD1; J: TRBJ2-1; V: TRBV7-3; CDR3: CASSSSRDRGKNEQFF; DNA: TGTGCCAGCAGCTCCTCCCGGGACAGGGGTAAGAATGAGCAGTTCTTC
size: many; D: NA; J: TRBJ1-2; V: TRBV4-3; CDR3: CASSSRQDNYGYTF; DNA: TGCGCCAGCAGCTCCCGACAGGATAACTATGGCTACACCTTC
size: NA; D: TRBD2; J: TRBJ2-1; V: TRBV10-3; CDR3: CAAGGSPYNEQFF; DNA: TGTGCCGCGGGCGGGAGCCCCTACAATGAGCAGTTCTTC
size: many; D: TRBD1; J: TRBJ2-7; V: TRBV18; CDR3: CASSPGTGNEQYF; DNA: TGTGCCAGCTCACCCGGGACAGGGAACGAGCAGTACTTC
size: many; D: TRBD1; J: TRBJ2-1; V: TRBV12-3/TRBV12-4; CDR3: CASSSGQGSYNEQFF; DNA: TGTGCCAGCAGTTCGGGACAGGGGTCCTACAATGAGCAGTTCTTC
size: many; D: TRBD2; J: TRBJ2-1; V: TRBV5-1; CDR3: CASSLEAGVNEQFF; DNA: TGCGCCAGCAGCTTGGAAGCGGGAGTGAATGAGCAGTTCTTC
size: many; D: TRBD1; J: TRBJ1-4; V: TRBV5-1; CDR3: CASSLDRGEKLFF; DNA: TGCGCCAGCAGCTTGGACAGGGGTGAAAAACTGTTTTTT
size: few; D: NA; J: TRBJ2-7; V: TRBV18; CDR3: CASSPGVGPYEQYF; DNA: TGTGCCAGCTCACCAGGAGTTGGTCCCTACGAGCAGTACTTC
size: many; D: NA; J: TRBJ1-2; V: TRBV6-1; CDR3: CASSEVIGYYGYTF; DNA: TGTGCCAGCAGTGAAGTTATAGGATACTATGGCTACACCTTC
size: few; D: NA; J: TRBJ2-2; V: TRBV10-3; CDR3: CAIQTRNTGELFF; DNA: TGTGCCATCCAGACCCGGAACACCGGGGAGCTGTTTTTT
size: NA; D: NA; J: TRBJ2-5; V: TRBV7-9; CDR3: CASSLGIQETQYF; DNA: TGTGCCAGCAGCTTAGGTATTCAAGAGACCCAGTACTTC
size: many; D: NA; J: TRBJ1-6; V: TRBV10-3; CDR3: CAISGTATELKNSPLHF; DNA: TGTGCCATCAGTGGGACCGCGACAGAGCTAAAAAATTCACCCCTCCACTTT
size: NA; D: NA; J: TRBJ2-2; V: TRBV20-1; CDR3: CSAIPSSTGELFF; DNA: TGCAGTGCCATTCCCTCGTCGACCGGGGAGCTGTTTTTT
size: many; D: NA; J: TRBJ2-1; V: TRBV6-5; CDR3: CASSYSVVSYNEQFF; DNA: TGTGCCAGCAGTTACTCGGTAGTCTCCTACAATGAGCAGTTCTTC
size: many; D: TRBD1; J: TRBJ1-5; V: TRBV18; CDR3: CASSPTGTGGQPQHF; DNA: TGTGCCAGCTCACCTACCGGGACAGGGGGTCAGCCCCAGCATTTT
size: many; D: NA; J: TRBJ2-2; V: TRBV28; CDR3: CAIPRGNLNTGELFF; DNA: TGTGCCATTCCTCGGGGAAACTTGAACACCGGGGAGCTGTTTTTT
size: many; D: NA; J: TRBJ2-5; V: TRBV3-1; CDR3: CASSRKLPGLSGGETQYF; DNA: TGTGCCAGCAGTCGGAAACTACCTGGCCTTTCTGGAGGGGAGACCCAGTACTTC
size: many; D: NA; J: TRBJ1-1; V: TRBV6-5; CDR3: CASSYSTGDRLNTEAFF; DNA: TGTGCCAGCAGTTACTCGACAGGAGACAGGCTGAACACTGAAGCTTTCTTT
size: many; D: NA; J: TRBJ1-1; V: TRBV5-1; CDR3: CASSLNRGGASEAFF; DNA: TGCGCCAGCAGCTTGAACCGGGGTGGGGCCTCTGAAGCTTTCTTT
size: many; D: TRBD1; J: TRBJ1-1; V: TRBV20-1; CDR3: CSARGTGSNTEAFF; DNA: TGCAGTGCCCGTGGGACAGGGTCGAACACTGAAGCTTTCTTT
size: many; D: NA; J: TRBJ2-3; V: TRBV5-1; CDR3: CASSLAGPEISTDTQYF; DNA: TGCGCCAGCAGCTTGGCGGGACCAGAGATTAGCACAGATACGCAGTATTTT
size: few; D: TRBD2; J: TRBJ2-7; V: TRBV9; CDR3: CASSVAGGVPTYEQYF; DNA: TGTGCCAGCAGCGTAGCTGGGGGGGTTCCAACCTACGAGCAGTACTTC
size: few; D: NA; J: TRBJ2-1; V: TRBV20-1; CDR3: CSAIDSGRLYNEQFF; DNA: TGCAGTGCCATCGACTCAGGGAGGCTGTACAATGAGCAGTTCTTC
size: many; D: NA; J: TRBJ1-1; V: TRBV5-8; CDR3: CASSFPLNTEAFF; DNA: TGTGCCAGCAGCTTTCCCCTGAACACTGAAGCTTTCTTT
size: many; D: TRBD1; J: TRBJ2-2; V: TRBV7-9; CDR3: CASSSRTGGTGELFF; DNA: TGTGCCAGCAGCTCGCGGACAGGGGGTACCGGGGAGCTGTTTTTT
size: NA; D: NA; J: TRBJ2-7; V: TRBV11-2; CDR3: CASSRDWTAYEQYF; DNA: TGTGCCAGCAGCCGGGACTGGACGGCCTACGAGCAGTACTTC